This T cell receptor beta chain is drawn from a study of identical twins. Study-level points and caveats: The study reached conclusions through statistical analysis that was cross-sectional, not following the same donors. Whereas memory repertoires showed no such difference, abundant cord blood beta clonotypes carried fewer insertions. Monozygotic twins shared more out-of-frame TCR alpha than recombination models predicted.

In germline, CDR1 is MNHEY, CDR2 SMNVEV (reference sequence). This CDR3 comprises 17 residues. V lost 5 bases and J 0 bases, leaving 14 bases between the germline ends. Addition of a universal primer site occurred through template switching, and cDNA carried unique molecular identifiers. MiXCR was run by TCRdb on the 5' RACE reads, yielding one entry per CDR3 protein. In the table there are fewer than 800,000 distinct CDR3 sequences, roughly 6.6% of which are singletons. In regard to this clonotype: Its target is not known.

The same data also contributed to another study, on yellow fever vaccine responses in identical twins.

Sequenced material: PBMCs. The sequence derives from a young woman in good health. The chain employs TRBV27 and TRBJ1-6, with a tentative D call TRBD1 (6 bases). The CDR3 nucleotides are TGTGCCAGCAGTCCTTACCAGGGGCCCTCCTATAATTCACCCCTCCACTTT. Its translation is CASSPYQGPSYNSPLHF.